This is a list of T cell receptor beta chains from one sample in a study of PD-L1 blockade in urothelial cancer. Measured with immunoSEQ multiplex PCR; TCRdb has only the in-frame clones, and not every one. The sample includes about 55,000 clones, 84% seen only once; the top ten take 1% to 1.5%. Sequencing was performed on PBMCs, taken around atezolizumab (anti-PD-L1) treatment. The receptor source for this set is a man in his forties or fifties with urothelial cancer. Both conserved end residues are part of each CDR3. Each record gives: clone size, J gene, D gene, V gene, CDR3 DNA, CDR3 protein. The D gene is left open where the match is weak. A clone size is listed for some rows: how often the clone was seen (once, few, many), or a class if it is expanded.

clone_size: -
j_call: TRBJ1-4
d_call: -
v_call: TRBV29-1
cdr3_nt: TGCAGCGTTACAGGGACAACTAATGAAAAACTGTTTTTT
cdr3_aa: CSVTGTTNEKLFF

clone_size: -
j_call: TRBJ2-3
d_call: -
v_call: TRBV21-1
cdr3_nt: TGTGCCAGCAGAGAAGCGGGAGGGCTTACAGATACGCAGTATTTT
cdr3_aa: CASREAGGLTDTQYF

clone_size: -
j_call: TRBJ2-1
d_call: -
v_call: TRBV10-3
cdr3_nt: TGTGCCATCAGCGCGTTTGGGGACAACTCCTACAATGAGCAGTTCTTC
cdr3_aa: CAISAFGDNSYNEQFF

clone_size: once
j_call: TRBJ2-3
d_call: -
v_call: TRBV15
cdr3_nt: TGTGCCACCGAGGCCGTCGAAAAGTTAGTGACAGATACGCAGTATTTT
cdr3_aa: CATEAVEKLVTDTQYF

clone_size: -
j_call: TRBJ1-1
d_call: -
v_call: TRBV6-4
cdr3_nt: TGTGCCAGCAGCCTACAGGGGAACACTGAAGCTTTCTTT
cdr3_aa: CASSLQGNTEAFF

clone_size: -
j_call: TRBJ1-2
d_call: -
v_call: TRBV4-3
cdr3_nt: TGCGCCAGCAGCCAAGACGGTAGAACCAACTATGGCTACACCTTC
cdr3_aa: CASSQDGRTNYGYTF

clone_size: -
j_call: TRBJ1-5
d_call: -
v_call: TRBV30
cdr3_nt: TGTGCCTGGACGGTTGGCAATCAGCCCCAGCATTTT
cdr3_aa: CAWTVGNQPQHF

clone_size: -
j_call: TRBJ2-7
d_call: TRBD1
v_call: TRBV25-1
cdr3_nt: TGTGCCAGCAGCCAAGACAGGGGGCCCTACGAGCAGTACTTC
cdr3_aa: CASSQDRGPYEQYF

clone_size: -
j_call: TRBJ2-5
d_call: TRBD1
v_call: TRBV9
cdr3_nt: TGTGCCAGCAGCGTAGGAGGACAGGGGCGAGAGACCCAGTACTTC
cdr3_aa: CASSVGGQGRETQYF

clone_size: -
j_call: TRBJ2-7
d_call: -
v_call: TRBV6-5
cdr3_nt: TGTGCCAGCAGTTACTCGATAGGGGGAAACTCTTACGAGCAGTACTTC
cdr3_aa: CASSYSIGGNSYEQYF

clone_size: -
j_call: TRBJ2-2
d_call: -
v_call: TRBV25-1
cdr3_nt: TGTGCCAGCAAGGGGCACAGTTCGAACACCGGGGAGCTGTTTTTT
cdr3_aa: CASKGHSSNTGELFF

clone_size: -
j_call: TRBJ2-3
d_call: -
v_call: TRBV7-9
cdr3_nt: TGTGCCAGCAGCCCCGAGGAGTGGAACGATACGCAGTATTTT
cdr3_aa: CASSPEEWNDTQYF

clone_size: -
j_call: TRBJ1-6
d_call: TRBD1
v_call: TRBV10-3
cdr3_nt: TGTGCCATCAGCCGAGGACAGGGGGTCGATAATTCACCCCTCCACTTT
cdr3_aa: CAISRGQGVDNSPLHF

clone_size: -
j_call: TRBJ2-1
d_call: -
v_call: TRBV27
cdr3_nt: TGTGCCAGCAAGGAGCTCGGCGATGAGCAGTTCTTC
cdr3_aa: CASKELGDEQFF

clone_size: -
j_call: TRBJ2-7
d_call: TRBD2
v_call: TRBV9
cdr3_nt: TGTGCCAGCAGCGTAGGGGATAGCGGGAGGAGGGACGAGCAGTACTTC
cdr3_aa: CASSVGDSGRRDEQYF

clone_size: few
j_call: TRBJ2-7
d_call: -
v_call: TRBV19
cdr3_nt: TGTGCCAGTAGTATAGGACTTCCCTTCGAGCAGTACTTC
cdr3_aa: CASSIGLPFEQYF

clone_size: -
j_call: TRBJ2-1
d_call: TRBD2
v_call: TRBV10-3
cdr3_nt: TGTGCCATCAGTGAAAACCCCCCATGGACTAGCGGCTCCTACAATGAGCAGTTCTTC
cdr3_aa: CAISENPPWTSGSYNEQFF

clone_size: -
j_call: TRBJ2-2
d_call: -
v_call: TRBV14
cdr3_nt: TGTGCCAGCAGCCAAGATCATAACACCGGGGAGCTGTTTTTT
cdr3_aa: CASSQDHNTGELFF

clone_size: -
j_call: TRBJ2-3
d_call: TRBD2
v_call: TRBV5-1
cdr3_nt: TGCGCCAGCAGCCCCGGGACTAGTCAGGTAGATACGCAGTATTTT
cdr3_aa: CASSPGTSQVDTQYF

clone_size: -
j_call: TRBJ1-2
d_call: -
v_call: TRBV27
cdr3_nt: TGTGCCAGCAGTTTATATGGCTTGGATGGCTACACCTTC
cdr3_aa: CASSLYGLDGYTF

clone_size: -
j_call: TRBJ2-7
d_call: TRBD2
v_call: TRBV5-6
cdr3_nt: TGTGCCAGCAGCTTGTACAGCGGGGCCCCACCTCCCTACGAGCAGTACTTC
cdr3_aa: CASSLYSGAPPPYEQYF

clone_size: -
j_call: TRBJ2-3
d_call: -
v_call: TRBV10-3
cdr3_nt: TGTGCCATCAGTGAGGAGTCGGTAGCGCAGTATTTT
cdr3_aa: CAISEESVAQYF

clone_size: few
j_call: TRBJ2-5
d_call: -
v_call: TRBV10-1
cdr3_nt: TGCGCCAGCAGTGATGTTAGCTTGGAGACCCAGTACTTC
cdr3_aa: CASSDVSLETQYF